The 17 T cell receptor beta chains in this list originate from one sample, sequenced in a study of blood T cell repertoires in COVID-19 (dated by TCRdb to about 2020). Library preparation employed the immunoSEQ multiplex PCR assay. In its TCRdb copy, this immuneACCESS table keeps in-frame sequences only and misses some clones. Where compared with another copy, unresolved V genes explain less than half of these, and the others have no known cause. The sample table records about 270,000 clones; around 91% of these occur just once. The top ten clonotypes cover 2.4% of the sample. Sequenced sample: PBMCs or T cells enriched from blood (not recorded which). Every receptor here comes from a woman between 18 and 30 years old who had recovered from COVID-19.

This sequence joins TRBV6-6 and TRBJ2-5; TRBD2 matches at 14 bases. The length of the CDR3 is 17 residues. The junction had 7 bases not matched to a gene; V was cut back by 5 bases and J by 2 bases. The germline CDR1 and CDR2 sequences are MNHNY and SVGAGI (reference sequence). The DNA of the CDR3 is TGTGCCAGCAGTCAGAGACTAGCGGGGGGGGTACAAGAGACCCAGTACTTC. Amino acids: CASSQRLAGGVQETQYF.

The chain joins TRBV30 to TRBJ2-7; possibly TRBD1 for D (5 bases). Germline V gene lookup returns CDR1 GTSNPN and CDR2 SVGIG (reference sequence). V was cut by 1 base and J by 0 bases, with 7 bases left in between. CDR3 length equals 13 residues. CDR3 region: CAWSETVSYEQYF. The CDR3 DNA reads TGTGCCTGGAGTGAGACAGTCTCCTACGAGCAGTACTTC.

CDR3: CATSDLQQVDSNQPQHF. The DNA for the CDR3 is TGTGCCACCAGTGATTTGCAACAGGTCGATAGCAATCAGCCCCAGCATTTT. This rearrangement joins TRBV24-1 to TRBJ1-5, with D tentatively TRBD1 (5 bases). Germline V CDR1 and CDR2: KGHDR, SFDVKD. The ends were cut back, 0 bases at V and 0 bases at J, with 11 bases in the middle. The CDR3 is made up of 17 amino acids.

This chain uses TRBV7-9 with TRBJ1-1; 8 bases are shared with TRBD1. CDR3 length: 17 amino acids. The germline gives CDR1 SEHNR, CDR2 FQNEAQ (reference sequence). V was pared by 0 bases and J by 10 bases, with 16 bases of the junction left unmatched. The CDR3 DNA reads as TGTGCCAGCAGCTTAGCCCTCTCGGACAGGGAGAGTGGGGGAGCTTTCTTT. It is translated as CASSLALSDRESGGAFF.

The chain uses TRBV7-9 and TRBJ1-1; perhaps TRBD1 as D (6 bases). V lost 4 bases to trimming and J lost 11 bases, with 14 bases between them. Germline values: CDR1 SEHNR, CDR2 FQNEAQ (reference sequence). This CDR3 spans 12 amino acids. The CDR3 region has the DNA TGTGCCAGCAGCTCAACATCAAGGGGGGCTTTCTTT. As protein: CASSSTSRGAFF.

The V gene is TRBV5-1, the J gene TRBJ1-1; TRBD1 matches 7 bases. In germline, CDR1 is SGHRS, CDR2 YFSETQ. The CDR3 loop spans 15 amino acids. V lost 0 bases and J lost 1; bases outside the gene matches: 3. The CDR3 loop reads CASSLDRGSNTEAFF. As DNA, the CDR3 is TGCGCCAGCAGCTTGGACAGGGGATCGAACACTGAAGCTTTCTTT.

This chain links TRBV9 with TRBJ1-1; TRBD1 matches 7 bases. Per germline, CDR1 SGDLS and CDR2 YYNGEE. V was pared by 0 bases and J by 4 bases, with 6 bases of the junction left unmatched. This CDR3 is built from 15 residues. CDR3 nucleotide sequence: TGTGCCAGCAGCGTAGAACCAGGGGGAAGCACTGAAGCTTTCTTT. Translated, it gives CASSVEPGGSTEAFF.

The chain uses TRBV6-5 and TRBJ1-1, with 7 positions matching TRBD1. From germline, CDR1 is MNHEY and CDR2 SVGAGI. The V and J ends lost 4 bases and 5 bases, in that order; junction bases with no gene match: 4. This CDR3 has 13 amino acids. DNA for the CDR3: TGTGCCAGCAGTTCCAGGGGGATGACTGAAGCTTTCTTT. Translation: CASSSRGMTEAFF.

The V call is TRBV11-1, the J call TRBJ2-3, with 7 positions matching TRBD2. The V segment lost 5 bases and the J segment 13 bases; nucleotides outside the gene matches: 12. The length of the CDR3 is 13 residues. Germline assignment: CDR1 SGHAT and CDR2 FQDESV (reference sequence). The CDR3 loop is CASSASGWEEEYF. The CDR3 bases are TGTGCCAGCAGCGCTAGCGGATGGGAAGAGGAGTATTTT.

This clone was found a few times. V usage is TRBV14 and J usage is TRBJ1-1, with 7 bases lining up with TRBD1. CDR1 SGHDN and CDR2 FVKESK come from the germline V gene. The V segment lost 2 bases and the J segment 0 bases; nucleotides outside the gene matches: 12. This CDR3 has 18 amino acids. The CDR3 sequence: CASSQIPRGIHLNTEAFF. CDR3 sequence (DNA): TGTGCCAGCAGCCAAATACCCAGGGGGATACACTTGAACACTGAAGCTTTCTTT.

The chain is built from TRBV2 and TRBJ1-6, with 11 bases aligning to TRBD1. In germline, CDR1 is SNHLY, CDR2 FYNNEI. V shed 6 bases, J shed 7 bases, and the junction held 5 bases outside the gene matches. The CDR3 is made up of 15 amino acids. CDR3 residues: CASREGTGGNSPLHF. The CDR3 DNA is TGTGCCAGCAGAGAGGGGACAGGGGGAAATTCACCCCTCCACTTT. The variable domain in full, completed from reference TRBV2 and TRBJ1-6, reads EPEVTQTPSHQVTQMGQEVILRCVPISNHLYFYWYRQILGQKVEFLVSFYNNEISEKSEIFDDQFSVERPDGSNFTLKIRSTKLEDSAMYFCASREGTGGNSPLHFGNGTRLTVT.

The chain joins TRBV10-3 to TRBJ2-7; D gene ambiguous. The CDR3 runs to 12 residues. V lost 3 bases to trimming and J lost 3 bases, with 6 bases between them. Germline CDR1 ENHRY, CDR2 SYGVKD. The CDR3 region has the DNA TGTGCCATCAGTGACGTCGGCTACGAGCAGTACTTC. It translates to CAISDVGYEQYF.

The chain employs TRBV28 and TRBJ2-7; D remains ambiguous. Germline-derived CDR1 and CDR2 are MDHEN and SYDVKM. Deletions cut 5 bases from V and 3 bases from J, with 5 bases between. The CDR3 is 11 amino acids. CDR3: CASSHGYEQYF. The DNA of the CDR3 is TGTGCCAGCAGTCACGGCTACGAGCAGTACTTC. The entire variable domain, with the rest obtained from reference TRBV28 and TRBJ2-7, is as follows: DVKVTQSSRYLVKRTGEKVFLECVQDMDHENMFWYRQDPGLGLRLIYFSYDVKMKEKGDIPEGYSVSREKKERFSLILESASTNQTSMYLCASSHGYEQYFGPGTRLTVT.

This clone came up a few times. The chain recombines TRBV27 with TRBJ2-2; the D is unclear. The CDR3 loop spans 14 amino acids. Trimming removed 4 bases from V and 4 bases from J, with 10 bases in between. The germline CDR1 and CDR2 sequences are MNHEY and SMNVEV (reference sequence). CDR3 amino acids: CASSSPAPTGELFF. The DNA for the CDR3 is TGTGCCAGCAGTTCGCCAGCGCCCACCGGGGAGCTGTTTTTT.

V usage is TRBV7-9 and J usage is TRBJ1-3, with D maybe TRBD1 (6 bases). V dropped 5 bases and J dropped 5 bases, with 13 bases sitting between them. Germline loops: CDR1 SEHNR, CDR2 FQNEAQ (reference sequence). There are 14 residues in the CDR3. The CDR3: CASSTPDSRNTIYF. CDR3 coding DNA: TGTGCCAGCAGCACCCCGGACAGCCGAAACACCATATATTTT.

The chain has TRBV19 and TRBJ2-7; possibly TRBD1 for D (6 bases). This CDR3 has 13 amino acids. Germline loops: CDR1 LNHDA, CDR2 SQIVND (reference sequence). Between the trimmed V and J ends, which lost 1 base and 5 bases, there was a span of 9 bases. CDR3 coding DNA: TGTGCCAGTAGTATAGCAGGGGTTCACGAGCAGTACTTC. This translates into CASSIAGVHEQYF.

The gene calls are TRBV27 and TRBJ1-5; maybe TRBD1 (6 bases). The CDR3 covers 14 residues. Germline CDR1 is MNHEY and CDR2 is SMNVEV (reference sequence). Deletions cut 3 bases from V and 4 bases from J, with 10 bases between. CDR3 coding DNA: TGTGCCAGCAGTTTCAGGGGACTAAATCAGCCCCAGCATTTT. This encodes CASSFRGLNQPQHF.